These 22 T cell receptor beta chains share one sample of origin, sequenced in a study of cytomegalovirus exposure and HLA in healthy donors. Generated by immunoSEQ multiplex PCR, the TCRdb table keeps only in-frame clones and is missing some. The sample includes about 110,000 clones, roughly 88% of them seen just once. The material sequenced was PBMCs. These receptors originate from a woman aged 18-30 years in good health and CMV-seronegative.

This sequence joins TRBV28 and TRBJ1-1, with D hard to call. Between the trimmed V and J ends, which lost 8 bases and 2 bases, there was a span of 9 bases. The germline gives CDR1 MDHEN, CDR2 SYDVKM. The CDR3 is 12 amino acids. The CDR3 nucleotides read TGTGCCAGCCACGACACTAACACTGAAGCTTTCTTT. The encoded protein is CASHDTNTEAFF.

This chain links TRBV18 with TRBJ1-6, with D possibly TRBD1 on 6 matching bases. The V end was cut by 3 bases, the J end by 9 bases, with 9 bases between. CDR1 KGHSH and CDR2 LQKENI come from the germline V gene. The CDR3 contains 13 residues. CDR3 sequence (DNA): TGTGCCAGCTCACCGAACAGGGTTTCACCCCTCCACTTT. Translation: CASSPNRVSPLHF.

This chain links TRBV2 with TRBJ2-1, with D maybe TRBD2 (5 bases). Between the trimmed V and J ends, which lost 6 bases and 5 bases, there was a span of 5 bases. CDR1 is SNHLY, CDR2 FYNNEI, per germline. The CDR3 runs to 11 residues. The CDR3 loop is CASRRDNEQFF. CDR3 nucleotides: TGTGCCAGCAGGAGGGACAATGAGCAGTTCTTC.

This clone was seen a single time. CDR3 residues: CASSVARGEQYF. The CDR3 DNA sequence: TGTGCCAGCAGCGTCGCACGGGGGGAGCAGTACTTC. The rearrangement links TRBV13 to TRBJ2-7; D perhaps matches TRBD2 (6 bases). This CDR3 contains 12 residues. Trimming cost V 5 bases and J 7 bases, with 12 bases left between them. CDR1 is PRHDT, CDR2 FYEKMQ, per germline (reference sequence).

The chain uses TRBV5-4 and TRBJ2-1, with TRBD1 matching 10 bases. V lost 4 bases, J lost 8 bases, and 12 bases stayed unmatched. This CDR3 comprises 16 residues. Germline loops: CDR1 SGHNT, CDR2 YYREEE (reference sequence). The CDR3 region has the DNA TGTGCCAGCAGCCTACCGGACAGGGGGATCGTCGATGAGCAGTTCTTC. This gives the protein CASSLPDRGIVDEQFF.

The chain joins TRBV5-5 to TRBJ1-2, with TRBD1 identical over 9 bases. The CDR3 has 13 residues. The junction had 3 bases not matched to a gene; V was cut back by 5 bases and J by 4 bases. Germline CDR1 SGHKS, CDR2 YYEKEE (reference sequence). The CDR3 reads CASSQQGAYGYTF. The CDR3 coding sequence is TGTGCCAGCAGTCAACAGGGGGCCTATGGCTACACCTTC.

This chain links TRBV10-3 with TRBJ2-5; the match to TRBD2 covers 7 bases. The J segment lost 6 bases and the V segment lost 0 bases, leaving 4 bases of the junction unmatched. The CDR3 covers 14 residues. Germline CDR1 reads ENHRY; CDR2 reads SYGVKD. Written as DNA, the CDR3 is TGTGCCATCAGTGAGTCCCGGGGGGAACAGACCCAGTACTTC. Protein sequence: CAISESRGEQTQYF.

The genes are TRBV27 and TRBJ1-5; weak D call: TRBD1 (5 bases). CDR1 MNHEY and CDR2 SMNVEV come from the germline V gene (reference sequence). The CDR3 totals 13 residues. Deletions cut 2 bases from V and 5 bases from J, with 7 bases between. CDR3 in DNA: TGTGCCAGCAGTTTAGGGGGGGATCAGCCCCAGCATTTT. It yields the protein CASSLGGDQPQHF.

The J gene is TRBJ1-1, the V gene TRBV18, with D possibly TRBD1 on 6 matching bases. CDR3 size: 15 residues. Germline V lookup: CDR1 KGHSH, CDR2 LQKENI. Deletions cut 3 bases from V and 0 bases from J, with 11 bases between. CDR3 sequence reads: CASSPNTGLNTEAFF. CDR3 nucleotides: TGTGCCAGCTCACCGAATACAGGGTTGAACACTGAAGCTTTCTTT.

The V call is TRBV4-2, the J call TRBJ2-7; the D gene is possibly TRBD2 (5 bases). This CDR3 comprises 15 residues. V was shortened by 0 bases and J by 2 bases, with 11 bases between the two germline ends. Per germline, CDR1 LGHNA and CDR2 YNFKEQ. The CDR3 spells CASSQDRAGAYEQYF. The CDR3 bases are TGTGCCAGCAGCCAAGATCGTGCGGGCGCCTACGAGCAGTACTTC.

This chain connects TRBV29-1 to TRBJ2-6, with 12 bases fitting TRBD1. Germline V gene lookup returns CDR1 SQVTM and CDR2 ANQGSEA. The V segment lost 6 bases and the J segment 1 base; nucleotides outside the gene matches: 7. CDR3 length equals 17 residues. The CDR3 loop reads CSVTGTGGSSGANVLTF. The CDR3 DNA reads TGCAGCGTAACCGGGACAGGGGGCTCTTCTGGGGCCAACGTCCTGACTTTC.

The V gene is TRBV19, the J gene TRBJ1-6, with a weak D call TRBD1 (6 bases). Trimming removed 7 bases at V and 2 bases at J, with 12 bases between. The CDR3 loop spans 15 amino acids. Germline values: CDR1 LNHDA, CDR2 SQIVND (reference sequence). CDR3 bases: TGTGCCAGTACCGACCAGGGGACCTATAATTCACCCCTCCACTTT. It specifies CASTDQGTYNSPLHF.

The chain couples TRBV7-9 to TRBJ2-1, with TRBD2 matching 12 bases. The J segment lost 8 bases and the V segment lost 1 base, leaving 6 bases of the junction unmatched. Germline V gene data show CDR1 as SEHNR and CDR2 as FQNEAQ (reference sequence). The CDR3 covers 16 residues. CDR3 sequence: CASSLGLAGAWDEQFF. As DNA, the CDR3 is TGTGCCAGCAGCTTAGGACTAGCGGGGGCCTGGGATGAGCAGTTCTTC. Complete variable domain (other parts from reference TRBV7-9 and TRBJ2-1): DTGVSQNPRHKITKRGQNVTFRCDPISEHNRLYWYRQTLGQGPEFLTYFQNEAQLEKSRLLSDRFSAERPKGSFSTLEIQRTEQGDSAMYLCASSLGLAGAWDEQFFGPGTRLTVL.

J is TRBJ2-7 and V is TRBV5-1; TRBD1 matches at 12 bases. The germline V gene encodes CDR1 SGHRS and CDR2 YFSETQ. V gave up 4 bases and J gave up 7 bases; unmatched junction bases: 6. This CDR3 has 14 residues. CDR3 DNA sequence: TGCGCCAGCAGCCTCCGGGACAGGGGGCGGGAGCAGTACTTC. Its protein is CASSLRDRGREQYF.

V is TRBV5-1 and J is TRBJ2-5; maybe TRBD2 (5 bases). CDR1 is SGHRS and CDR2 is YFSETQ in the germline V gene. V gave up 7 bases and J gave up 5 bases, with 27 bases separating them. The CDR3 extends over 17 amino acids. The CDR3 here is CASGPGILIQLWETQYF. In DNA, the CDR3 is TGCGCCAGCGGACCCGGGATCCTCATACAGTTGTGGGAGACCCAGTACTTC.

Turning to this clone: The germline gene is not matched at one end of the junction; a read error may be the cause. The V call is TRBV13, the J call TRBJ1-4; D possibly corresponds to TRBD1 (5 bases). Germline V gene lookup returns CDR1 PRHDT and CDR2 FYEKMQ (reference sequence). CDR3 length: 13 residues. The CDR3 loop reads CASSLGRGEKLFF. DNA for the CDR3: TGTGCCAGCAGCCTAGGTAGGGGTGAAAAACTGTTTTTT.

This chain links TRBV28 with TRBJ2-5, with D perhaps TRBD1 (5 bases). V was clipped by 5 bases and J by 1 base, with 14 bases between them. There are 15 residues in the CDR3. The germline V gene has CDR1 MDHEN and CDR2 SYDVKM. The CDR3 DNA reads TGTGCCAGCAGTAAATTGACAGAGATCCAAGAGACCCAGTACTTC. Protein sequence: CASSKLTEIQETQYF.

This rearrangement joins TRBV27 to TRBJ1-1; 7 positions match TRBD1. V trimming: 3 bases; J trimming: 4 bases; junction bases outside the gene matches: 5. The CDR3 consists of 14 residues. Germline V CDR1 and CDR2: MNHEY, SMNVEV (reference sequence). CDR3 region: CASSFQGDGTEAFF. Here the CDR3 DNA reads TGTGCCAGCAGTTTTCAGGGGGACGGCACTGAAGCTTTCTTT.

The chain employs TRBV9 and TRBJ2-1; tentatively, D is TRBD2 (5 bases). V was pared by 0 bases and J by 1 base, with 17 bases between. Looked up from germline, CDR1 is SGDLS and CDR2 is YYNGEE. The CDR3 is 18 amino acids. CDR3 bases: TGTGCCAGCAGCGTAGCTACTAGATCTTTTTGGTCCTACAATGAGCAGTTCTTC. Translation gives CASSVATRSFWSYNEQFF. Full variable domain (outside the CDR3, taken from reference TRBV9 and TRBJ2-1): DSGVTQTPKHLITATGQRVTLRCSPRSGDLSVYWYQQSLDQGLQFLIQYYNGEERAKGNILERFSAQQFPDLHSELNLSSLELGDSALYFCASSVATRSFWSYNEQFFGPGTRLTVL.

This clone has just one count. The V call is TRBV9, the J call TRBJ2-5, with D perhaps matching TRBD2 (5 bases). Germline V lookup: CDR1 SGDLS, CDR2 YYNGEE. The CDR3 is made up of 14 amino acids. V was trimmed by 6 bases and J by 0 bases, leaving 12 bases between them. The CDR3 DNA follows: TGTGCCAGCACCGAGGGCCGCAACCAAGAGACCCAGTACTTC. This sequence encodes CASTEGRNQETQYF.

The CDR3 DNA follows: TGCAGCGTTGACGGACAGGGGGAGACCCAGTACTTC. Translating gives CSVDGQGETQYF. V usage is TRBV29-1 and J usage is TRBJ2-5; the match to TRBD1 covers 9 bases. From germline, CDR1 is SQVTM and CDR2 ANQGSEA. This CDR3 spans 12 amino acids. After removal of 3 bases from V and 5 bases from J, the junction contained 1 base not matched to a gene.

V and J are TRBV14 and TRBJ1-4; 12 bases match TRBD1. This CDR3 has 18 amino acids. Germline CDR1 is SGHDN and CDR2 is FVKESK. V shed 4 bases, J shed 6 bases, and the junction held 12 bases outside the gene matches. This CDR3 is CASSPTSRDRGQDEKLFF. CDR3 DNA: TGTGCCAGCAGCCCTACGTCCCGGGACAGGGGGCAAGATGAAAAACTGTTTTTT.